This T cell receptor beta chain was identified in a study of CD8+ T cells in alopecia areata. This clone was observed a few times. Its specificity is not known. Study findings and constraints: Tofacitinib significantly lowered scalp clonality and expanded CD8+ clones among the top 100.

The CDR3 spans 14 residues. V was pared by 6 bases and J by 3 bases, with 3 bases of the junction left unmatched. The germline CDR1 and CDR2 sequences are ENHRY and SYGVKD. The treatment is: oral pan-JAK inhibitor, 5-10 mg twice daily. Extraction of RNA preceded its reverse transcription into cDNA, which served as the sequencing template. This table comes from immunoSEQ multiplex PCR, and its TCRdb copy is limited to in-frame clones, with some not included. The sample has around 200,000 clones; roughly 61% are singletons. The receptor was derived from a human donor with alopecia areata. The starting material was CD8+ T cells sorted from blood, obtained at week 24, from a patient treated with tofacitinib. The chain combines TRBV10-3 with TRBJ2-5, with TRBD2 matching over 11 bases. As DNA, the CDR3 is TGTGCCATCAGCGAACTAGCGGGGGAAGAGACCCAGTACTTC. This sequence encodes CAISELAGEETQYF.